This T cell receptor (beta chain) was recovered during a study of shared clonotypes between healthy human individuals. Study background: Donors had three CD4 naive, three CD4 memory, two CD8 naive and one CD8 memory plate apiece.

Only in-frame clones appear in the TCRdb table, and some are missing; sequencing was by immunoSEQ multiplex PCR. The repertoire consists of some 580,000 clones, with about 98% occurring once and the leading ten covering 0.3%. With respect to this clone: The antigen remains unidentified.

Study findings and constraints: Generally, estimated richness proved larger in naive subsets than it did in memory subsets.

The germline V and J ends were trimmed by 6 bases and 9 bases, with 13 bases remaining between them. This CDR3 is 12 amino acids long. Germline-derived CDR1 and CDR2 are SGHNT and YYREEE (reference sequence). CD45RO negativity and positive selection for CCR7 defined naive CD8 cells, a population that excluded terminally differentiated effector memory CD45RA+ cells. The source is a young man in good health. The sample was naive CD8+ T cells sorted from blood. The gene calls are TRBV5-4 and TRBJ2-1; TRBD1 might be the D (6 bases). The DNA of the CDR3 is TGTGCCAGCACGTGGGGGACAACTGAGCAGTTCTTC. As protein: CASTWGTTEQFF.